These T cell receptor beta chains were read from a single sample in a study of regulatory T cells in long-lasting Graves disease. One entry per CDR3 protein results from TCRdb running MiXCR on the multiplex PCR reads. The sample contains around 500,000 distinct CDR3 sequences, approximately 15% of which appear only once. This same sample was also part of a study on T cells in Graves' hyperthyroidism and ophthalmopathy.

Sequenced material: peripheral blood mononuclear cells (PBMCs), taken at new diagnosis, from a patient treated with antithyroid drugs. The receptor set was obtained from a man between 25 and 39 years old with Graves disease. Each CDR3 is given with its conserved first and last residue. Fields, in order: J gene, clone size, D gene, V gene, CDR3 protein, CDR3 DNA. A D gene is named only where the DNA matches it firmly. The size field is filled for only some rows; it gives once, few, many or a size class.

>TRBJ2-2|few|NA|TRBV29-1
CSALTYDLGTGELFF
TGCAGCGCTCTTACATACGACCTGGGGACCGGGGAGCTGTTTTTT
>TRBJ1-1|many|NA|TRBV12-5
CASGLVSGSEAFF
TGTGCTAGTGGTTTGGTATCGGGATCCGAAGCTTTCTTT
>TRBJ1-1|many|NA|TRBV12-3/TRBV12-4
CASSSDSPGAFF
TGTGCCAGCAGTTCGGACAGTCCTGGGGCTTTCTTT
>TRBJ2-1|NA|TRBD1|TRBV7-2
CASSLGDSRFF
TGTGCCAGCAGCTTAGGGGACAGTCGGTTCTTC
>TRBJ2-2|many|NA|TRBV29-1
CSAHLVAPRSANTGELFF
TGCAGCGCCCACTTGGTGGCCCCCAGGTCTGCGAACACCGGGGAGCTGTTTTTT
>TRBJ2-5|NA|TRBD2|TRBV9
CASSARGGLAEETQYF
TGTGCCAGCAGCGCTAGGGGGGGACTAGCGGAAGAGACCCAGTACTTC
>TRBJ2-1|many|TRBD2|TRBV7-8
CASRLGTSGSNEQFF
TGTGCCAGCAGACTCGGGACTAGCGGGAGTAATGAGCAGTTCTTC
>TRBJ2-7|few|NA|TRBV14
CASSRAVEQYF
TGTGCCAGCAGCCGGGCCGTCGAGCAGTACTTC
>TRBJ1-4|many|NA|TRBV2
CASKQEKLFF
TGTGCCAGCAAACAGGAAAAACTGTTTTTT
>TRBJ2-1|NA|NA|TRBV7-2
CASSLGVRLGTYNEQFF
TGTGCCAGCAGCTTAGGAGTAAGGCTGGGAACCTACAATGAGCAGTTCTTC
>TRBJ2-5|NA|NA|TRBV6-1
CASSDPGRRPETQYF
TGTGCCAGCAGTGACCCGGGCCGGCGGCCTGAGACCCAGTACTTC
>TRBJ1-1|many|NA|TRBV5-5
CASSFRTVTGRGLNTEAFF
TGTGCCAGCAGCTTCCGAACCGTAACAGGGCGGGGCTTGAACACTGAAGCTTTCTTT
>TRBJ2-3|many|TRBD1|TRBV5-1
CASTLDRGTQYF
TGCGCCAGCACCCTCGACAGGGGTACGCAGTATTTT
>TRBJ2-3|many|NA|TRBV7-2
CASSPPRGVSTDTQYF
TGTGCCAGCAGCCCGCCCAGAGGGGTTAGCACAGATACGCAGTATTTT
>TRBJ1-1|many|TRBD1|TRBV30
CAWSRQGYTEAFF
TGTGCCTGGAGTCGACAGGGATACACTGAAGCTTTCTTT
>TRBJ1-1|many|NA|TRBV19
CASSIKADSRYTEAFF
TGTGCCAGTAGTATAAAGGCGGACAGCCGTTACACTGAAGCTTTCTTT
>TRBJ2-5|many|TRBD2|TRBV27
CASSWWAGGKETQYF
TGTGCCAGCAGTTGGTGGGCGGGAGGGAAAGAGACCCAGTACTTC
>TRBJ2-7|few|NA|TRBV4-2
CASSQVGEEQYF
TGTGCCAGCAGCCAAGTGGGGGAGGAGCAGTACTTC
>TRBJ1-2|NA|TRBD1|TRBV3-1
CAGSQTGGSDGYTF
TGTGCCGGCAGCCAGACAGGGGGGAGCGATGGCTACACCTTC
>TRBJ2-2|NA|NA|TRBV19
CASLKTEGAGELFF
TGTGCCAGTCTAAAGACAGAAGGTGCCGGGGAGCTGTTTTTT
>TRBJ2-7|many|TRBD2|TRBV2
CAIGLVSYEQYF
TGTGCCATAGGACTAGTCTCCTACGAGCAGTACTTC
>TRBJ2-1|many|NA|TRBV27
CASSLSSAYNEQFF
TGTGCCAGCAGTTTATCGTCAGCCTACAATGAGCAGTTCTTC
>TRBJ2-3|NA|NA|TRBV19
CASSRDTITDTQYF
TGTGCCAGTAGTAGGGACACTATCACAGATACGCAGTATTTT
>TRBJ2-2|few|TRBD1|TRBV12-3/TRBV12-4
CASSHSGTVNTGELFF
TGTGCCAGCAGTCACTCCGGGACAGTGAACACCGGGGAGCTGTTTTTT
>TRBJ2-7|NA|NA|TRBV19
CASSIDPPPGGYEQYF
TGTGCCAGTAGTATAGATCCCCCCCCCGGGGGCTACGAGCAGTACTTC
>TRBJ1-5|many|TRBD1|TRBV12-3/TRBV12-4
CASRSGGDNQPQHF
TGTGCCAGCAGGTCAGGGGGCGACAATCAGCCCCAGCATTTT
>TRBJ2-5|many|NA|TRBV11-2
CASSLEVETQYF
TGTGCCAGCAGCTTAGAGGTTGAGACCCAGTACTTC
>TRBJ1-1|many|NA|TRBV6-1
CASWNGQGRTEAFF
TGTGCCAGCTGGAATGGGCAGGGAAGGACTGAAGCTTTCTTT
>TRBJ2-7|many|TRBD1|TRBV29-1
CSVAVDRGDFQYF
TGCAGCGTTGCCGTAGACAGGGGTGATTTCCAGTACTTC
>TRBJ2-1|many|NA|TRBV7-9
CASSYSDRPSYNEQFF
TGTGCCAGCAGCTACTCGGACAGACCCTCCTACAATGAGCAGTTCTTC
>TRBJ2-3|many|NA|TRBV28
CASPPTMDTRTDTQYF
TGTGCCAGCCCTCCGACAATGGACACTCGCACAGATACGCAGTATTTT
>TRBJ2-5|many|NA|TRBV20-1
CSAPPTRAETQYF
TGCAGTGCCCCCCCAACTAGAGCGGAGACCCAGTACTTC
>TRBJ2-5|many|NA|TRBV12-3/TRBV12-4
CASSWRGKETQYF
TGTGCCAGCAGTTGGAGAGGAAAAGAGACCCAGTACTTC
>TRBJ2-1|few|NA|TRBV7-9
CASSPYPFMTGVEQFF
TGTGCCAGCAGCCCTTACCCTTTTATGACAGGCGTTGAGCAGTTCTTC
>TRBJ1-5|NA|NA|TRBV12-3/TRBV12-4
CASSRGADGNQPQHF
TGTGCCAGCAGTAGGGGGGCGGATGGCAATCAGCCCCAGCATTTT
>TRBJ2-7|many|NA|TRBV5-1
CASSLLTFGSYEQYF
TGCGCCAGCAGCTTATTGACATTCGGATCCTACGAGCAGTACTTC
>TRBJ2-3|many|TRBD2|TRBV7-2
CASSLGRGGSLNTQYF
TGTGCCAGCAGCTTAGGGCGGGGGGGAAGTTTGAATACGCAGTATTTT
>TRBJ1-3|many|NA|TRBV12-3/TRBV12-4
CASKTGNTIYF
TGTGCCTCTAAGACTGGAAACACCATATATTTT
>TRBJ2-3|NA|NA|TRBV6-5
CASSYIGLPKEPDTQYF
TGTGCCAGCAGTTACATTGGCCTCCCCAAAGAGCCAGATACGCAGTATTTT
>TRBJ2-1|many|NA|TRBV24-1
CATMGTETREQFF
TGTGCCACCATGGGGACCGAGACAAGAGAGCAGTTCTTC
>TRBJ2-1|few|TRBD1|TRBV4-1
CASSQIQGYNEQFF
TGCGCCAGCAGCCAAATACAGGGGTACAATGAGCAGTTCTTC
>TRBJ1-5|NA|TRBD1|TRBV6-1
CASRSGTGPNQPQHF
TGTGCCAGCAGGTCCGGGACAGGGCCCAATCAGCCCCAGCATTTT
>TRBJ1-5|few|NA|TRBV24-1
CATSDPTGGGYSNQPQHF
TGTGCCACCAGTGATCCCACGGGGGGGGGTTATAGCAATCAGCCCCAGCATTTT
>TRBJ1-5|NA|NA|TRBV20-1
CSAIELPGGQPQHF
TGCAGTGCCATCGAGCTACCCGGGGGTCAGCCCCAGCATTTT
>TRBJ2-7|many|NA|TRBV6-1
CASTGGPYEQYF
TGTGCCAGCACAGGAGGGCCCTACGAGCAGTACTTC